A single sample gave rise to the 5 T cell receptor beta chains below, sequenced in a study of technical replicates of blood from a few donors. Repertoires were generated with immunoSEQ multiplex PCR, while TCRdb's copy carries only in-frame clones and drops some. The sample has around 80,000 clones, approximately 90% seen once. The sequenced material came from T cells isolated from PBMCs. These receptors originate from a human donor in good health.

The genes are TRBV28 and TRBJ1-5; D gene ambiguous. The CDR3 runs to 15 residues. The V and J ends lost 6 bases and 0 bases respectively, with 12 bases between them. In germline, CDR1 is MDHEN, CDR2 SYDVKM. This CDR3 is CASRFLRNSNQPQHF. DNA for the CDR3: TGTGCCAGCAGATTTCTCAGGAATAGCAATCAGCCCCAGCATTTT.

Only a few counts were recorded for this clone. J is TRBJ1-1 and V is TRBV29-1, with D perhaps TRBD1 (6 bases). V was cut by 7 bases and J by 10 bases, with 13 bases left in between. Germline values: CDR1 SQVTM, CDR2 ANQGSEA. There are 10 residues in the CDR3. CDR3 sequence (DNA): TGCAGCGCTGTGATACAGGGAGCTTTCTTT. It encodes CSAVIQGAFF.

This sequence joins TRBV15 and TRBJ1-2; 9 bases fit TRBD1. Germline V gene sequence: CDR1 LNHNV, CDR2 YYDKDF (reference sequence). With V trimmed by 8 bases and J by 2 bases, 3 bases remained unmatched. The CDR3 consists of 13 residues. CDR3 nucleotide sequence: TGTGCCACCGGGACAGGGACCAACTATGGCTACACCTTC. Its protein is CATGTGTNYGYTF.

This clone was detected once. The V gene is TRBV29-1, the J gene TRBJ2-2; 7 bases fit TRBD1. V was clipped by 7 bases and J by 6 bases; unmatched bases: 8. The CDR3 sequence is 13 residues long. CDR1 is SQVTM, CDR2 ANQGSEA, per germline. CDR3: CSGRDRMAGELFF. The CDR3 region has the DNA TGCAGCGGCCGGGACAGAATGGCCGGGGAGCTGTTTTTT.

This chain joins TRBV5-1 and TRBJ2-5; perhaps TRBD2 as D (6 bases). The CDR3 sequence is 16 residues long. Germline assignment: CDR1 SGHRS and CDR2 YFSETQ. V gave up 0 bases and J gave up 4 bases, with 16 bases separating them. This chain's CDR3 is CASSLASAGWGETQYF. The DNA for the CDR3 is TGCGCCAGCAGCTTGGCTTCGGCGGGGTGGGGAGAGACCCAGTACTTC.